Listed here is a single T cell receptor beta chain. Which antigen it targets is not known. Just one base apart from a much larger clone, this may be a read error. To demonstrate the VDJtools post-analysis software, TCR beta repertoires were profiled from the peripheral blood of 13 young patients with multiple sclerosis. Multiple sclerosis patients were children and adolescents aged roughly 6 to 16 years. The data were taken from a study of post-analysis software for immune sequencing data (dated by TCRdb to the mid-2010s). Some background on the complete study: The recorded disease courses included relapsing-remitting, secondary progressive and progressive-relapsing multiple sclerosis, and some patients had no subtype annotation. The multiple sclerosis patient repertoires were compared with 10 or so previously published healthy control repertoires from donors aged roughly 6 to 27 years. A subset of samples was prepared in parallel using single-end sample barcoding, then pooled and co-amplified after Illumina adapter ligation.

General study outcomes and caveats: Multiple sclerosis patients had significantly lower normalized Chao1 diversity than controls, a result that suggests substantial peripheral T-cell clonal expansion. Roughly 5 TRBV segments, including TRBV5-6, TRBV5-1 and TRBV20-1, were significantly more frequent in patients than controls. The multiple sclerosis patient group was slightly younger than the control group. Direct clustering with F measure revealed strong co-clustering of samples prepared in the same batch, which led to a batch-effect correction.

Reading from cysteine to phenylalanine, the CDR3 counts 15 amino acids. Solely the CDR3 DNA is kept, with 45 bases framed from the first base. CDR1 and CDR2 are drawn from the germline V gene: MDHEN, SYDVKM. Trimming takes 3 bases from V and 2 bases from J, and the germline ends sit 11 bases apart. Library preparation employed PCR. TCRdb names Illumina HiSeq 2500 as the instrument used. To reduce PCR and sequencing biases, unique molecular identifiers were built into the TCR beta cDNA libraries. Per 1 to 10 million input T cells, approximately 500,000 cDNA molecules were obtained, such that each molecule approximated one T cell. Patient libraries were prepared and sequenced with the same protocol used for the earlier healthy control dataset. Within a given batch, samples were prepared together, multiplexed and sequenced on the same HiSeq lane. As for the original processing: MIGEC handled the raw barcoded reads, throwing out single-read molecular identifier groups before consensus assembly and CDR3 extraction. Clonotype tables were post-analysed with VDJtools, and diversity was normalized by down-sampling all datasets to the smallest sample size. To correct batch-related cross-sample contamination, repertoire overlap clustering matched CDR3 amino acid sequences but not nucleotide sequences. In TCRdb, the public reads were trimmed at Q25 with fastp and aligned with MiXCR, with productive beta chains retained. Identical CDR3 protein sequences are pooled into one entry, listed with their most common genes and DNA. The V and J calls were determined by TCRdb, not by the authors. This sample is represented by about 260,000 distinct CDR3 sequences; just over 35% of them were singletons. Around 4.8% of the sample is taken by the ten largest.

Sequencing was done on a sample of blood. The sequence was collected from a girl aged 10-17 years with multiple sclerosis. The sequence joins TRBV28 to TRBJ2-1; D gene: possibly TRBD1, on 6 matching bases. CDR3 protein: CASSFPGETYNEQFF. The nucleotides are TGTGCCAGCAGTTTCCCAGGGGAGACCTACAATGAGCAGTTCTTC.